One sample yielded the 5 T cell receptor beta chains listed below, sequenced in a study of blood T cell repertoires in COVID-19. Produced via immunoSEQ multiplex PCR; TCRdb's table is partial and in-frame only. The profile covers approximately 310,000 clones, with roughly 90% appearing a single time and roughly 5.3% taken by the ten largest. The sequencing input was PBMCs or T cells enriched from blood (not recorded which). Receptor source: a man aged 60 to 69 who had recovered from COVID-19.

This clone was seen only once. This chain uses TRBV7-8 with TRBJ2-7; TRBD1 matches 9 bases. Germline V gene data show CDR1 as SGHVS and CDR2 as FQNEAQ. The CDR3 consists of 14 residues. Trimming removed 5 bases from V and 4 bases from J; junction bases left unmatched: 6. In DNA, the CDR3 is TGTGCCAGCAGCCAGGGGGACAGGGCGTACGAGCAGTACTTC. It encodes CASSQGDRAYEQYF.

The chain links TRBV6-2 or TRBV6-3 to TRBJ2-7; no clear D. The V end lost 2 bases, the J end lost 2 bases, and 7 bases lay between the germline ends. The CDR3 length is 13 residues. CDR1 is MNHEY, CDR2 SVGEGT, per germline. The CDR3 loop is CASSYSLPYEQYF. In DNA, the CDR3 is TGTGCCAGCAGTTACAGCCTCCCCTACGAGCAGTACTTC.

This clone was recorded at least ten times. This chain uses TRBV7-2 with TRBJ1-1; unclear D gene. The germline V gene encodes CDR1 SGHTA and CDR2 FQGNSA. This CDR3 has 17 residues. V was pared by 5 bases and J by 5 bases, with 24 bases between. In DNA, the CDR3 is TGTGCCAGCAGCCCTTCTGTGTTACGGGTCCGAGGTACTGAAGCTTTCTTT. This translates into CASSPSVLRVRGTEAFF.

CDR3 residues: CASRREGALNYEQYF. CDR3 nucleotide sequence: TGTGCCAGCAGACGAGAAGGGGCGTTAAACTACGAGCAGTACTTC. The V gene is TRBV6-5, the J gene TRBJ2-7; possible D gene TRBD1, 5 bases. The V end was cut by 6 bases, the J end by 3 bases, with 18 bases between. The germline V gene has CDR1 MNHEY and CDR2 SVGAGI. The CDR3 contains 15 residues.

V usage is TRBV3-1 (or the pseudogene TRBV3-2) and J usage is TRBJ1-3; the D is unclear. V lost 4 bases and J 0 bases, leaving 16 bases between the germline ends. Germline V gene data show CDR1 as LGHDT and CDR2 as YNNKEL (reference sequence). This CDR3 has 17 residues. Written as DNA, the CDR3 is TGTGCCAGCAGCCCCGAGTTAGGGAGAAGCTCTGGAAACACCATATATTTT. It codes for CASSPELGRSSGNTIYF.